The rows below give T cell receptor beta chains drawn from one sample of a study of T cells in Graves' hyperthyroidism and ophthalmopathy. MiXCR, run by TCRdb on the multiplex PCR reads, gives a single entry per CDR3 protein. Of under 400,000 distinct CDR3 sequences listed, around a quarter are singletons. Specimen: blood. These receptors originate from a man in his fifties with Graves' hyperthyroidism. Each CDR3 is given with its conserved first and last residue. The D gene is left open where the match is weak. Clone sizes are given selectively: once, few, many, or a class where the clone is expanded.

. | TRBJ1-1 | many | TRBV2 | CASRTGRNTEAFF | TGTGCCAGCAGGACAGGAAGGAACACTGAAGCTTTCTTT
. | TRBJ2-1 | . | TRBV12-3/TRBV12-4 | CASRLRNEQFF | TGTGCCAGCAGATTACGGAATGAGCAGTTCTTC
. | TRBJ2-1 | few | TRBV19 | CASADASSYNEQFF | TGTGCCAGTGCCGACGCCAGCTCCTACAATGAGCAGTTCTTC
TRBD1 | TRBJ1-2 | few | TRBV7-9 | CASSLGQGPYGYTF | TGTGCCAGCAGCTTAGGACAGGGGCCATATGGCTACACCTTC
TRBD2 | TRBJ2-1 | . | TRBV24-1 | CATSDLWRENEQFF | TGTGCCACCAGTGATTTGTGGCGGGAGAATGAGCAGTTCTTC
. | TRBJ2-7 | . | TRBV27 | CASRDWSYEQYF | TGTGCCAGCAGGGACTGGTCCTACGAGCAGTACTTC
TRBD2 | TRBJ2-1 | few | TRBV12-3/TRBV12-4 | CASRASAGGYNEQFF | TGTGCCAGCAGAGCGTCCGCGGGAGGTTACAATGAGCAGTTCTTC
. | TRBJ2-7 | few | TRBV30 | CAWSIRRAYEQYF | TGTGCCTGGAGTATCAGGCGAGCCTACGAGCAGTACTTC
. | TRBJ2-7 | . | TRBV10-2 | CASSDYTKQYF | TGCGCCAGCAGTGACTATACCAAGCAGTACTTC
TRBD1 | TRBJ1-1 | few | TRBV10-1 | CASSDSPYDREVNNPEAFF | TGCGCCAGCAGTGACTCTCCGTATGACAGGGAAGTTAATAATCCCGAAGCTTTCTTT
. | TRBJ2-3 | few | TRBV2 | CASALGRISTDTQYF | TGTGCCAGTGCCTTGGGACGGATATCCACAGATACGCAGTATTTT
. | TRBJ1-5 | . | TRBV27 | CASRDRYLSNQPQHF | TGTGCCAGCAGGGATAGGTATCTTAGCAATCAGCCCCAGCATTTT
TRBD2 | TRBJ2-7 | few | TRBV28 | CASSLLLAGKYEQYF | TGTGCCAGCAGTTTGCTACTAGCGGGAAAGTACGAGCAGTACTTC
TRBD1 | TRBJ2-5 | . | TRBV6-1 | CASSPRQGRQETQYF | TGTGCCAGCAGTCCCCGACAGGGGAGGCAAGAGACCCAGTACTTC
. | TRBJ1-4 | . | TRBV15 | CATSRDGQVNEKLFF | TGTGCCACCAGCAGAGATGGTCAGGTTAATGAAAAACTGTTTTTT
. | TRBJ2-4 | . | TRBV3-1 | CASSQDIDKSIQYF | TGTGCCAGCAGCCAAGATATCGACAAAAGCATTCAGTACTTC
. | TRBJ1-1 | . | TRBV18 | CASSPIEGTEAFF | TGTGCCAGCTCACCCATCGAGGGCACTGAAGCTTTCTTT
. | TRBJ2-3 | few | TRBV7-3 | CASSLVPRDTDTQYF | TGTGCCAGCAGCTTAGTGCCGAGAGACACAGATACGCAGTATTTT
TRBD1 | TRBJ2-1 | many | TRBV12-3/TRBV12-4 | CASSLASLGGHNEQFF | TGTGCCAGCAGTTTAGCTAGCCTAGGGGGCCACAATGAGCAGTTCTTC
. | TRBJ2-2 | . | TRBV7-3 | CASSPTRNTGELFF | TGTGCCAGCAGCCCAACACGGAACACCGGGGAGCTGTTTTTT
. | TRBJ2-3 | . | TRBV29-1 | CSVDRTDTQYF | TGCAGCGTTGACAGGACAGATACGCAGTATTTT
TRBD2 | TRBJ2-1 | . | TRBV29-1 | CSVVKRGGQQFF | TGCAGCGTTGTTAAACGGGGAGGGCAACAGTTCTTC
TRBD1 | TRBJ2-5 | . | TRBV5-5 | CASSLWSGGTKETQYF | TGTGCCAGCAGCTTGTGGTCAGGGGGTACGAAAGAGACCCAGTACTTC
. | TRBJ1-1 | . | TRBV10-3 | CAIRGDGHTEAFF | TGTGCCATCAGGGGGGACGGACACACTGAAGCTTTCTTT
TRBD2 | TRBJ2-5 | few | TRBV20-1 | CSASSRGGGETQYF | TGCAGTGCTAGTTCGCGTGGGGGGGGGGAGACCCAGTACTTC
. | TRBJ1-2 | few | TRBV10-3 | CAIYGGYEGYTF | TGTGCCATCTACGGCGGATATGAGGGCTACACCTTC
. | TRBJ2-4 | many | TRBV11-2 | CASSSQRNIQYF | TGTGCCAGCAGCTCCCAGCGAAACATTCAGTACTTC
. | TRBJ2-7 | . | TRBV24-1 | CATSESVGYEQYF | TGTGCCACCAGTGAATCCGTCGGCTACGAGCAGTACTTC
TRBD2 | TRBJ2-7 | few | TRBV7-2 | CASSLGGGLAVYEQYF | TGTGCCAGCAGCTTAGGAGGGGGACTAGCGGTCTACGAGCAGTACTTC
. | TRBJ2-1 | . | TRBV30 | CAWSAYNEQFF | TGTGCCTGGAGTGCGTACAATGAGCAGTTCTTC
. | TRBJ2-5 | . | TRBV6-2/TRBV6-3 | CASSGNSKETQYF | TGTGCCAGCAGTGGTAACAGTAAAGAGACCCAGTACTTC
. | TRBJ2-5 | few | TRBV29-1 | CSVQTSGWETQYF | TGCAGCGTTCAGACGTCAGGGTGGGAGACCCAGTACTTC
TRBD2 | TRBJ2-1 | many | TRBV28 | CASSPPTSGYNEQFF | TGTGCCAGCAGTCCCCCGACTAGCGGGTACAATGAGCAGTTCTTC
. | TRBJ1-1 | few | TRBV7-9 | CASSLVGDIRVAFF | TGTGCCAGCAGCTTAGTTGGGGACATAAGGGTGGCTTTCTTT
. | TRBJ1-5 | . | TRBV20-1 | CSARKGHSNQPQHF | TGCAGTGCTAGAAAGGGACATAGCAATCAGCCCCAGCATTTT
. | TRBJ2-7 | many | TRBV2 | CASKPPGHGGTSSYEQYF | TGTGCCAGCAAGCCCCCCGGCCATGGCGGGACAAGCTCCTACGAGCAGTACTTC
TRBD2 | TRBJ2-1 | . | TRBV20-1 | CSARVAGVGNEQFF | TGCAGTGCTAGAGTAGCGGGAGTCGGCAATGAGCAGTTCTTC
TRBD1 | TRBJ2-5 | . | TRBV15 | CATSRSPGGPETPYF | TGTGCCACCAGCAGATCACCAGGGGGCCCAGAGACCCCGTACTTC
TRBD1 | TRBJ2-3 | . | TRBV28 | CASSLSQGGDRGRDTQYF | TGTGCCAGCAGTTTATCCCAAGGGGGGGACAGGGGAAGAGATACGCAGTATTTT